A single sample is the source of the 17 T cell receptor beta chains below, sequenced in a study of T cells expressing NK-cell markers. From its re-call of the 5' RACE reads, TCRdb lists each CDR3 protein once, without DNA. Its table records about 150,000 distinct CDR3 sequences. Material: blood T cells: a sorted CD56 or NKG2C T cell subset, CD4+ or CD8+ T cells, or bulk PBMC T cells (not recorded which). These receptors all come from a woman aged 45-59 years in good health.

The chain joins TRBV7-9 to TRBJ2-2; TCRdb gives TRBD1 as the D gene, but with no DNA this cannot be confirmed. CDR3 length equals 15 residues. CDR1 SEHNR and CDR2 FQNEAQ come from the germline V gene (reference sequence). CDR3 region: CASRSPAMNTGELFF.

The rearrangement uses TRBV27 and TRBJ1-1; TCRdb gives TRBD1 as the D gene, but with no DNA this cannot be confirmed. From germline, CDR1 is MNHEY and CDR2 SMNVEV (reference sequence). This CDR3 has 14 residues. The CDR3 here is CASRTGGSNTEAFF.

This sequence joins TRBV9 and TRBJ2-3; TCRdb designates TRBD2, a call that cannot be tested without DNA. Germline CDR1 SGDLS, CDR2 YYNGEE. This CDR3 comprises 15 residues. The CDR3 protein is CASSTGSGRTDTQYF.

The rearrangement uses TRBV27 and TRBJ1-3; TCRdb's assignment of TRBD1 cannot be checked, as there is no DNA. Germline CDR1 and CDR2: MNHEY and SMNVEV (reference sequence). The CDR3 has 13 residues. The CDR3 sequence is CASRGLGGNTIYF.

V gene TRBV12-3 or TRBV12-4 combines with J gene TRBJ2-1; checking the TCRdb D call of TRBD2 is not possible without DNA. The CDR3 loop spans 16 amino acids. The CDR3 loop reads CASSPGLAVSYNEQFF.

The chain recombines TRBV27 with TRBJ2-1; TCRdb's D gene call, TRBD2, goes unchecked for lack of DNA. Germline CDR1 MNHEY, CDR2 SMNVEV (reference sequence). This CDR3 is built from 16 residues. The CDR3 is CASSNPATSGMAEQFF.

V and J are TRBV19 and TRBJ1-1. CDR1 and CDR2 from the germline V gene are LNHDA and SQIVND (reference sequence). The CDR3 sequence is 12 residues long. CDR3: CASSMVGPEAFF. Variable domain in full (rest from reference TRBV19 and TRBJ1-1): DGGITQSPKYLFRKEGQNVTLSCEQNLNHDAMYWYRQDPGQGLRLIYYSQIVNDFQKGDIAEGYSVSREKKESFPLTVTSAQKNPTAFYLCASSMVGPEAFFGQGTRLTVV.

J is TRBJ2-2 and V is TRBV27. The CDR3 is made up of 13 amino acids. Per the germline V gene, CDR1 is MNHEY and CDR2 is SMNVEV (reference sequence). CDR3 sequence reads: CASSTSMGGELFF.

The chain employs TRBV10-2 and TRBJ2-1; the TCRdb D gene call, TRBD1, has no DNA to confirm it. The CDR3 loop spans 14 amino acids. Germline V gene sequence: CDR1 WSHSY, CDR2 SAAADI. The CDR3 loop is CASGLPGVDNEQFF.

The chain's CDR3 is CASSLDGLASYNEQFF. J is TRBJ2-1 and V is TRBV5-1; absent DNA, TCRdb's TRBD2 call cannot be checked. CDR1 is SGHRS and CDR2 is YFSETQ in the germline V gene. This CDR3 is built from 16 residues.

V usage is TRBV27 and J usage is TRBJ2-3; TCRdb selects TRBD2, and the lack of DNA leaves this call unchecked. This CDR3 comprises 16 residues. Germline V gene lookup returns CDR1 MNHEY and CDR2 SMNVEV (reference sequence). This CDR3 reads CASSWVVASSTDTQYF.

The chain uses TRBV27 and TRBJ1-4. The CDR3 is made up of 14 amino acids. The germline gives CDR1 MNHEY, CDR2 SMNVEV (reference sequence). This chain's CDR3 is CASSAREVNEKLFF.

The genes are TRBV3-1 and TRBJ2-1; lacking DNA, the TRBD2 call made by TCRdb goes unchecked. CDR1 is LGHDT and CDR2 is YNNKEL in the germline V gene (reference sequence). The CDR3 contains 15 residues. The CDR3 sequence: CASSSGPAAYNEQFF.

The chain joins TRBV5-6 to TRBJ2-7. The length of the CDR3 is 13 residues. Germline CDR1 and CDR2: SGHDT and YYEEEE. CDR3 sequence: CASSEISSYEQYF. Full variable domain (missing parts from reference TRBV5-6 and TRBJ2-7): DAGVTQSPTHLIKTRGQQVTLRCSPKSGHDTVSWYQQALGQGPQFIFQYYEEEERQRGNFPDRFSGHQFPNYSSELNVNALLLGDSALYLCASSEISSYEQYFGPGTRLTVT.

The chain carries TRBV24-1 and TRBJ2-1. CDR3 length equals 13 residues. CDR1 and CDR2 from the germline V gene are KGHDR and SFDVKD. The CDR3: CATSDFDDNEQFF.

The J gene is TRBJ2-3, the V gene TRBV4-2; TCRdb's D call, TRBD2, is unchecked because there is no DNA. CDR1 and CDR2 from the germline V gene are LGHNA and YNFKEQ. This CDR3 has 16 residues. CDR3 residues: CASSQSRLAGVDTQYF.

This sequence joins TRBV5-1 and TRBJ2-7. Germline V CDR1 and CDR2: SGHRS, YFSETQ. The CDR3 is made up of 15 amino acids. CDR3 protein: CASSLVAGGGPEQYF. Filled out from reference TRBV5-1 and TRBJ2-7, the complete variable domain reads KAGVTQTPRYLIKTRGQQVTLSCSPISGHRSVSWYQQTPGQGLQFLFEYFSETQRNKGNFPGRFSGRQFSNSRSEMNVSTLELGDSALYLCASSLVAGGGPEQYFGPGTRLTVT.